The 26 T cell receptor beta chains in this list originate from one sample, sequenced in a study of blood T cells in healthy people across ages. Through a sample-barcoded 5' primer and a J-beta primer mix, a second PCR was run for 7 to 11 cycles. TCRdb used MiXCR to reprocess the 5' RACE reads, holding one entry per CDR3 protein. The data contain under 800,000 distinct CDR3 sequences, over 20% of them singletons. What was sequenced was blood. Receptor source: a man aged 70 or older in good health.

The chain carries TRBV6-1 and TRBJ2-2; the match to TRBD2 covers 15 bases. Germline V lookup: CDR1 MNHNS, CDR2 SASEGT. The CDR3 sequence is 18 residues long. J lost 4 bases, V lost 5 bases, and 8 bases had no gene match. In nucleotides, the CDR3 is TGTGCCAGCAGTCGAGGACTAGCGGGAGGGCCGGTCACCGGGGAGCTGTTTTTT. Translating it yields CASSRGLAGGPVTGELFF.

This clonotype came up many times. V usage is TRBV7-8 and J usage is TRBJ2-4; no clear D gene. Deletions cut 1 base from V and 9 bases from J, with 10 bases between. This CDR3 is 13 amino acids long. Germline V gene lookup returns CDR1 SGHVS and CDR2 FQNEAQ. DNA for the CDR3: TGTGCCAGCAGCTTAGGAAAGGTCGGCATTCAGTACTTC. It yields the protein CASSLGKVGIQYF.

This clonotype occurred a few times. The V and J genes are TRBV14 and TRBJ2-1; TRBD2 matches at 11 bases. The CDR3 runs to 16 residues. V dropped 5 bases and J dropped 2; count of bases not matched to a gene: 5. The germline V gene encodes CDR1 SGHDN and CDR2 FVKESK. The CDR3 sequence is CASSYGTSGPYNEQFF. The CDR3 DNA reads TGTGCCAGCAGCTACGGGACTAGCGGACCCTACAATGAGCAGTTCTTC.

This clonotype was counted a few times. At one boundary the junction diverges from the germline segment, which might be a read error. This rearrangement joins TRBV20-1 to TRBJ1-5; TRBD1 matches 7 bases. Per the germline V gene, CDR1 is DFQATT and CDR2 is SNEGSKA (reference sequence). The CDR3 extends over 15 amino acids. CDR3 nucleotide sequence: TGTAGTGCTAGCAGACAGGGTTATAGCAATCAGCCCCAGCATTTT. The encoded protein is CSASRQGYSNQPQHF.

J is TRBJ2-4 and V is TRBV28; 10 bases map to TRBD2. Trimming took 2 bases from V and 7 from J; bases not matched to a gene: 5. Germline V gene lookup returns CDR1 MDHEN and CDR2 SYDVKM. The CDR3 sequence is 15 residues long. CDR3 sequence reads: CASSLTGSGGNIQYF. CDR3 DNA sequence: TGTGCCAGCAGTTTAACGGGTAGCGGGGGGAACATTCAGTACTTC. Combining the CDR3 with reference TRBV28 and TRBJ2-4 gives the whole variable domain DVKVTQSSRYLVKRTGEKVFLECVQDMDHENMFWYRQDPGLGLRLIYFSYDVKMKEKGDIPEGYSVSREKKERFSLILESASTNQTSMYLCASSLTGSGGNIQYFGAGTRLSVL.

The rearrangement uses TRBV2 and TRBJ1-4; D may be TRBD1 (5 bases). The CDR3 is made up of 16 amino acids. CDR1 and CDR2 from the germline V gene are SNHLY and FYNNEI. V lost 7 bases to trimming and J lost 4 bases, with 19 bases between them. CDR3 sequence: CASTGTGDSYNEKLFF. CDR3 DNA: TGTGCCAGCACCGGAACCGGAGACAGTTATAATGAAAAACTGTTTTTT.

This rearrangement joins TRBV3-1 to TRBJ2-5; 12 bases map to TRBD2. The J call is in doubt because the DNA end fits TRBJ2-1 better. This CDR3 is built from 14 residues. Germline V lookup: CDR1 LGHDT, CDR2 YNNKEL (reference sequence). As DNA, the CDR3 is TGTGCCAGCAGCTGGGGACTAGCGGGCAATGAGCAGTTCTTC. Its translation: CASSWGLAGNEQFF.

The chain recombines TRBV30 with TRBJ1-1; 7 positions agree with TRBD1. CDR1 is GTSNPN and CDR2 is SVGIG in the germline V gene (reference sequence). J gave up 5 bases and V 3 bases, and 6 bases lay outside the gene matches. The CDR3 runs to 13 residues. The CDR3 DNA follows: TGTGCCTGGAGATATACAGGGGATACTGAAGCTTTCTTT. Translation: CAWRYTGDTEAFF.

The CDR3 sequence is CASSDNTGRAASNTGELFF. The CDR3 DNA reads as TGTGCCAGCAGTGACAACACTGGGAGGGCAGCTTCGAACACCGGGGAGCTGTTTTTT. The chain is built from TRBV6-4 and TRBJ2-2; 7 nucleotides agree with TRBD2. The CDR3 is made up of 19 amino acids. Trimming at V came to 2 bases and at J to 0 bases, leaving 12 bases not matched to a gene. Germline loops: CDR1 MRHNA, CDR2 SNTAGT.

V and J are TRBV20-1 and TRBJ2-5; 9 positions match TRBD2. The J call is in doubt because the DNA end fits TRBJ2-1 better. Germline CDR1 and CDR2: DFQATT and SNEGSKA (reference sequence). This CDR3 is 16 amino acids long. CDR3 in amino acids: CSAMVRRLADGNEQFF. The CDR3 DNA follows: TGCAGTGCTATGGTCCGTAGACTAGCGGATGGAAATGAGCAGTTCTTC.

This clonotype was recorded a few times. The CDR3, as DNA: TGTGCCAGCAGCTTAATAGGGATGACTCCGTTCTTC. Translating it yields CASSLIGMTPFF. The chain combines TRBV7-3 with TRBJ2-1; D uncertain. Trimming stripped 1 base from V and 15 bases from J, with 13 bases between. CDR1 is SGHTA, CDR2 FQGTGA, per germline. CDR3 size: 12 residues.

The gene calls are TRBV7-2 and TRBJ2-5; unclear D gene. The CDR3 extends over 16 amino acids. Germline lookup yields CDR1 SGHTA and CDR2 FQGNSA. V lost 6 bases to trimming and J lost 3 bases, with 20 bases between them. Here the CDR3 reads CASSSTVRVREETQYF. For the CDR3, the DNA is TGTGCCAGCAGTTCCACAGTTAGGGTCAGAGAAGAGACCCAGTACTTC.

This clonotype has just a few counts. The chain joins TRBV5-1 to TRBJ1-6; no reliable D call. The CDR3 has 14 amino acids. Germline assignment: CDR1 SGHRS and CDR2 YFSETQ. The V gene lost 5 bases and the J gene lost 12 bases, with 18 bases spanning the gap. The CDR3 spells CASSLDSRGGPLHF. DNA of the CDR3: TGCGCCAGCAGTTTAGACTCTCGAGGAGGACCCCTCCACTTT.

There are many counts of this clonotype. This sequence joins TRBV29-1 and TRBJ1-4; 7 bases line up with TRBD1. Germline CDR1 and CDR2: SQVTM and ANQGSEA. Germline trimming cut 7 bases from V and 4 bases from J; bases unmatched to any gene: 3. The CDR3 totals 12 residues. The CDR3, as DNA: TGCAGCGCCGGACAGGTTAATGAAAAACTGTTTTTT. Its protein product is CSAGQVNEKLFF.

This sequence joins TRBV12-3 or TRBV12-4 and TRBJ2-5; 12 nucleotides agree with TRBD2. Judging by the DNA end, TRBJ2-1 fits better; the J call may be wrong. This CDR3 has 14 amino acids. CDR3 nucleotides: TGTGCCAGCAGACTAGCGGGAGGCCAAACCGAGCAGTTCTTC. It is translated as CASRLAGGQTEQFF.

This clonotype was found a few times. V is TRBV2 and J is TRBJ2-3, with 9 bases matching TRBD2. The CDR3 length is 16 residues. The germline CDR1 and CDR2 sequences are SNHLY and FYNNEI. The V and J ends lost 3 bases and 0 bases, in that order; junction bases with no gene match: 4. The CDR3 spells CASSDRLAASTDTQYF. DNA of the CDR3: TGTGCCAGCAGTGATCGACTAGCGGCTAGCACAGATACGCAGTATTTT. The full variable domain, completed using reference TRBV2 and TRBJ2-3, is EPEVTQTPSHQVTQMGQEVILRCVPISNHLYFYWYRQILGQKVEFLVSFYNNEISEKSEIFDDQFSVERPDGSNFTLKIRSTKLEDSAMYFCASSDRLAASTDTQYFGPGTRLTVL.

This chain joins TRBV2 and TRBJ2-3, with a weak D call TRBD1 (5 bases). The CDR3 totals 15 residues. Looked up from germline, CDR1 is SNHLY and CDR2 is FYNNEI. V was cut by 1 base and J by 2 bases, with 10 bases left in between. The CDR3 nucleotides read TGTGCCAGCAGTGAAGATGGGGCCCCCACAGATACGCAGTATTTT. The encoded protein is CASSEDGAPTDTQYF.

V is TRBV18 and J is TRBJ2-3; possible D gene TRBD2, 6 bases. CDR1 is KGHSH, CDR2 LQKENI, per germline. Trimming removed 5 bases at V and 2 bases at J, with 11 bases between. The CDR3 loop spans 14 amino acids. CDR3 DNA: TGTGCCAGCTCAGCGGGACTTCACACAGATACGCAGTATTTT. This gives the protein CASSAGLHTDTQYF.

In this sample, this clonotype turned up many times. The CDR3 bases are TGTGCCAGCAGCGACTATGGCTACACCTTC. Translating it yields CASSDYGYTF. V is TRBV2 and J is TRBJ1-2, with D uncertain. Trimming took off 6 bases at V and 3 bases at J, with 2 bases between the two ends. Germline values: CDR1 SNHLY, CDR2 FYNNEI. There are 10 residues in the CDR3.

This clonotype showed up just a few times. The chain recombines TRBV6-5 with TRBJ2-1; 7 bases are shared with TRBD2. Trimming removed 2 bases from V and 0 bases from J; junction bases left unmatched: 10. This CDR3 is 18 amino acids long. Germline lookup yields CDR1 MNHEY and CDR2 SVGAGI. DNA of the CDR3: TGTGCCAGCAGTTACCCCTCCGGGACTAAGAGCTCCTACAATGAGCAGTTCTTC. Translating gives CASSYPSGTKSSYNEQFF.

The chain is built from TRBV9 and TRBJ1-6; D unresolved. CDR1 and CDR2 (germline): SGDLS, YYNGEE. The germline V and J ends were trimmed by 0 bases and 7 bases, with 5 bases remaining between them. This CDR3 is 13 amino acids long. The CDR3, as DNA: TGTGCCAGCAGCGTAGGGCGGAATTCACCCCTCCACTTT. As protein: CASSVGRNSPLHF.

Only a few counts were recorded for this clonotype. The chain recombines TRBV20-1 with TRBJ1-4; D gene unclear. This CDR3 spans 15 amino acids. V lost 3 bases and J 6 bases, leaving 17 bases between the germline ends. Germline CDR1 DFQATT, CDR2 SNEGSKA (reference sequence). CDR3: CSARGRVGIDEKLFF. CDR3 DNA sequence: TGCAGTGCTAGGGGTCGAGTGGGCATCGATGAAAAACTGTTTTTT.

Worth noting for this clonotype: One junction end does not reproduce the germline sequence, and a read error may be involved. The V call is TRBV5-1, the J call TRBJ2-7; D not resolved. The CDR3 length is 12 residues. Germline V gene lookup returns CDR1 SGHRS and CDR2 YFSETQ. In DNA form, the CDR3 reads TGTGCCAGCAGCTTGTTGCCGCAGGAGCAGTACTTC. Translated: CASSLLPQEQYF.

This clonotype was detected ten times or more. The chain is built from TRBV11-1 and TRBJ2-3, with a tentative D call TRBD2 (6 bases). CDR1 and CDR2 (germline): SGHAT, FQDESV (reference sequence). V lost 0 bases and J lost 5, with 6 bases in between. The length of the CDR3 is 13 residues. The CDR3 nucleotides read TGTGCCAGCAGCTTAGCCGGGAGAGATACGCAGTATTTT. It specifies CASSLAGRDTQYF.

This chain links TRBV19 with TRBJ2-2, with D unresolved. This CDR3 has 14 residues. The germline V and J ends were trimmed by 5 bases and 10 bases, with 17 bases remaining between them. CDR1 and CDR2 (germline): LNHDA, SQIVND (reference sequence). CDR3 sequence (DNA): TGTGCCAGTAGTCGGACGCTTAACGCCGAGGAGCTGTTTTTT. Its translation is CASSRTLNAEELFF.

This clonotype was seen ten or more times. CDR3 sequence reads: CASSPGTGTTNEKLFF. The CDR3, as DNA: TGTGCCAGCAGCCCCGGGACAGGGACAACTAATGAAAAACTGTTTTTT. The chain combines TRBV7-9 with TRBJ1-4, with TRBD1 matching 9 bases. There are 16 residues in the CDR3. Germline CDR1 SEHNR, CDR2 FQNEAQ (reference sequence). Trimming at V came to 5 bases and at J to 0 bases, leaving 4 bases not matched to a gene.